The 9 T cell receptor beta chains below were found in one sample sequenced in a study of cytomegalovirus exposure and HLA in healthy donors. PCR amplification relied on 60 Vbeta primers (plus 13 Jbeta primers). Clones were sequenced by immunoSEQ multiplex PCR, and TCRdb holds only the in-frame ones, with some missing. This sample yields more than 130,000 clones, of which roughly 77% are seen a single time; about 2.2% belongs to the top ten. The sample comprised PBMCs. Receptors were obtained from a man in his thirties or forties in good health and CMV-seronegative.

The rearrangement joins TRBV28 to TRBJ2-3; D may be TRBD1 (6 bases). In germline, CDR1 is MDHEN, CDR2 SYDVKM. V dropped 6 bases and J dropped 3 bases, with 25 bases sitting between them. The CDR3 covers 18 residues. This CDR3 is CASSPLIGLFQGTDTQYF. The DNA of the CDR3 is TGTGCCAGCAGCCCACTCATCGGGCTCTTCCAGGGGACAGATACGCAGTATTTT.

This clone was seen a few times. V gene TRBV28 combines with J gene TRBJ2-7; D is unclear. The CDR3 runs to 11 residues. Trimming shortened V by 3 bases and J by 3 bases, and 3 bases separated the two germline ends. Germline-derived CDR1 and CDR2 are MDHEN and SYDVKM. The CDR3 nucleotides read TGTGCCAGCAGTTTCAGCTACGAGCAGTACTTC. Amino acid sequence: CASSFSYEQYF.

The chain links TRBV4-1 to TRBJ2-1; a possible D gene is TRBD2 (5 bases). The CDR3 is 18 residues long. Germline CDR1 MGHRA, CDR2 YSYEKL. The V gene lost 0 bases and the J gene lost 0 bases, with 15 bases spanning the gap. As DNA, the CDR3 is TGCGCCAGCAGCCAAGATCATATGCGGGCCAGCTCCTACAATGAGCAGTTCTTC. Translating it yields CASSQDHMRASSYNEQFF.

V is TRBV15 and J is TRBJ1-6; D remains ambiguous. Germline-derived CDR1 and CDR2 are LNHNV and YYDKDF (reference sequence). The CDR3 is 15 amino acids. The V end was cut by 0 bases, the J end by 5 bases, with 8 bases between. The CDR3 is CATSRDAGDNSPLHF. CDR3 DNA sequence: TGTGCCACCAGCAGAGATGCGGGTGATAATTCACCCCTCCACTTT. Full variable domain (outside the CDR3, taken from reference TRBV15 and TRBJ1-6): DAMVIQNPRYQVTQFGKPVTLSCSQTLNHNVMYWYQQKSSQAPKLLFHYYDKDFNNEADTPDNFQSRRPNTSFCFLDIRSPGLGDTAMYLCATSRDAGDNSPLHFGNGTRLTVT.

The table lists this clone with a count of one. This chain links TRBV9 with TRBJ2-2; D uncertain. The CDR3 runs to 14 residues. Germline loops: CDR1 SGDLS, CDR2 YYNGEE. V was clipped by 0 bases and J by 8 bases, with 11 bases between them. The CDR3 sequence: CASSVGLGRGELFF. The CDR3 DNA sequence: TGTGCCAGCAGCGTAGGCCTAGGTCGGGGGGAGCTGTTTTTT. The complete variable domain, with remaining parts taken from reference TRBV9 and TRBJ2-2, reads DSGVTQTPKHLITATGQRVTLRCSPRSGDLSVYWYQQSLDQGLQFLIQYYNGEERAKGNILERFSAQQFPDLHSELNLSSLELGDSALYFCASSVGLGRGELFFGEGSRLTVL.

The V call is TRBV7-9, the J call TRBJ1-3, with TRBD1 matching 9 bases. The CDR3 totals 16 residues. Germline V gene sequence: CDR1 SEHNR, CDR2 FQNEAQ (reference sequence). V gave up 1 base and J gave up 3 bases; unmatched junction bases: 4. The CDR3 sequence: CASSLDTGGLGNTIYF. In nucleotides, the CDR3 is TGTGCCAGCAGCTTAGACACAGGGGGCCTTGGAAACACCATATATTTT.

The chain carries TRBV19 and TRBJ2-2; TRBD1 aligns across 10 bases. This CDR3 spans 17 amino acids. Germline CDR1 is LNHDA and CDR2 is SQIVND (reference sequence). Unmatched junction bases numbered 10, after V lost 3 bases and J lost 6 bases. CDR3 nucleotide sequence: TGTGCCAGTAGTATCGCGGGACCAGGACAGGGGGCCGGGGAGCTGTTTTTT. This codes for CASSIAGPGQGAGELFF.

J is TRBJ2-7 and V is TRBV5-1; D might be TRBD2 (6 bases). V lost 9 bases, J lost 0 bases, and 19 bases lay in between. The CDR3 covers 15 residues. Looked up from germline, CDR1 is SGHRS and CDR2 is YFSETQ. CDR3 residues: CATRAGTGDSYEQYF. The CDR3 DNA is TGCGCCACCAGGGCGGGGACCGGGGACTCCTACGAGCAGTACTTC. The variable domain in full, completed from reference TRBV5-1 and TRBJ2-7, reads KAGVTQTPRYLIKTRGQQVTLSCSPISGHRSVSWYQQTPGQGLQFLFEYFSETQRNKGNFPGRFSGRQFSNSRSEMNVSTLELGDSALYLCATRAGTGDSYEQYFGPGTRLTVT.

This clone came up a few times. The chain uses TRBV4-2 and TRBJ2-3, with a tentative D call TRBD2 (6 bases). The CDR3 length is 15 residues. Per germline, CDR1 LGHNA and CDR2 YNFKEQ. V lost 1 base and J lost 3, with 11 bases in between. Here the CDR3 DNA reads TGTGCCAGCAGCCAAGGGACGGGGGAGACAGATACGCAGTATTTT. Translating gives CASSQGTGETDTQYF.